The present T cell receptor (beta chain) was sequenced within a study of T-cell memory formation after mild COVID-19. Trimming took 4 bases from V and 1 from J, leaving 16 bases between them. In germline, CDR1 is SGHAT, CDR2 FQNNGV. The CDR3 has 16 residues. TCRdb redid the calling of the 5' RACE reads with MiXCR, one entry per CDR3 protein. The sample gives 220,000 or so distinct CDR3 sequences, over 9% of which show up once; 3% to 4% is in the top ten. This chain joins TRBV11-2 and TRBJ1-1, with D hard to call. Sequencing was performed on PBMCs or a T cell subset sorted from them (not recorded which). This TCR derives from a man aged 18 to 29 who had mild COVID-19 (a few samples of this study predate the infection). Cell type and time point are not known. CDR3 in amino acids: CASSWLVQVTNTEAFF. In nucleotides, the CDR3 is TGTGCCAGCAGCTGGCTAGTTCAGGTTACGAACACTGAAGCTTTCTTT.